This T cell receptor (beta chain) was found in a study of shared clonotypes between healthy human individuals. For the study at large: Two female and three male donors aged 18 to 49 were enrolled. Points from the study as a whole: Against clonotypes common to all four donors, non-shared ones had lower generation probabilities.

Worth noting for this clone: Its target is unknown.

V was cut by 6 bases and J by 0 bases, with 12 bases left in between. CDR3 length equals 15 residues. Germline V gene lookup returns CDR1 SGHRS and CDR2 YFSETQ. The authors' processing: Without quality scores, immunoSEQ junctional reads could not be filtered like full-length reads. Repertoires were generated with immunoSEQ multiplex PCR, while TCRdb's copy carries only in-frame clones and drops some. The V and J calls and the clone size are those of that table, but D and trimming were determined from the DNA. The table lists about 670,000 clones, around 72% of them singletons. Naive CD4+ cells were CD45RA-selected; the remaining cells were memory.

The receptor was derived from a woman in her 30s in good health. The chain combines TRBV5-1 with TRBJ2-2; D uncertain. Input material: memory CD4+ T cells sorted from blood. Subset indicated: CD45RA-negative fraction. The CDR3 bases are TGCGCCAGCACCCCGCGGCGGACGAACACCGGGGAGCTGTTTTTT. Encoded protein: CASTPRRTNTGELFF.